One T cell receptor (beta chain) is described in this entry. Which antigen it targets is not known. Nothing much larger sits one base from this clone, and base qualities are not available. TCRbeta CDR3 regions were amplified from genomic DNA by means of the immunoSEQ Assay, a bias-controlled multiplex PCR. The source study handled its data this way. The number of nucleated cells in each sample was estimated by amplification of reference gene primers within the assay. To quantify the absolute abundance of each unique TCRbeta CDR3 rearrangement, sequence reads were collapsed and filtered. For each sample, productive Simpson clonality was calculated by taking the square root of Simpson's diversity index across productive rearrangements. The immuneACCESS repertoire file appears here via TCRdb, limited to in-frame rearrangements. These files lack a portion of the clones; in checked studies, under half of the deficit traces to unresolved V genes, and the cause of the others is not known. The V and J calls and clone size come from that table; D and trimming were worked out from the DNA. The sample includes approximately 250,000 clones, with 84% observed a single time. 4.2% of the sample lies in the top ten.

Whole blood was collected in K2EDTA tubes by collaborating institutions according to the institutions' own protocols. Collaborator samples were shipped for TCRbeta analysis as frozen whole blood, isolated PBMCs, or DNA extracted from either sample type. This sample was included in a study of blood T cell repertoires in COVID-19 (dated by TCRdb to 2020 to 2021). About the investigation overall: Collaborator samples came from the United States, Italy and Spain and covered acute and convalescent phases of COVID-19. The material from the prospective study consisted of cDNA or gDNA derived from T cells, B-cell-depleted T cells, or PBMCs. The dataset comprised deeply sampled blood TCRbeta repertoires from subjects exposed to, actively infected with, or recovered from COVID-19. The repertoires were released in a freely available public database intended as a resource for research on the immune response to SARS-CoV-2. Samples were obtained from the ongoing ImmuneRACE study (first 160 participants) and from 1,000 to 1,500 subjects provided by 6 global collaborators. Nearly every sample came with metadata listing a de-identified subject ID, COVID-19 status, age in years and sex. Where available, HLA class I and class II types were taken from metadata supplied by the sample provider and were not determined by assay-based typing.

Study-level results and caveats: Clinical and demographic metadata were provided uncurated, with the amount varying by source and participant.

The junction shows trimming of 4 bases on V and 9 bases on J, and the gene matches do not reach 7 bases of it. CDR1 and CDR2 are read off the germline V gene (reference sequence) as LNHNV and YYDKDF. From cysteine to phenylalanine, the CDR3 is 13 amino acids long. Only the CDR3 part of the read is kept: 39 bases, read in frame from the first base. Recombination linked TRBV15 to TRBJ2-3; TRBD2 lines up with 7 middle nucleotides. The sequencing sample was made of peripheral blood. The TCR was taken from a man between 60 and 70 years old with acute or convalescent COVID-19. The CDR3 region: CATSIPRGDTQYF. The nucleotides are TGTGCCACCAGCATCCCCCGGGGGGACACGCAGTATTTT.